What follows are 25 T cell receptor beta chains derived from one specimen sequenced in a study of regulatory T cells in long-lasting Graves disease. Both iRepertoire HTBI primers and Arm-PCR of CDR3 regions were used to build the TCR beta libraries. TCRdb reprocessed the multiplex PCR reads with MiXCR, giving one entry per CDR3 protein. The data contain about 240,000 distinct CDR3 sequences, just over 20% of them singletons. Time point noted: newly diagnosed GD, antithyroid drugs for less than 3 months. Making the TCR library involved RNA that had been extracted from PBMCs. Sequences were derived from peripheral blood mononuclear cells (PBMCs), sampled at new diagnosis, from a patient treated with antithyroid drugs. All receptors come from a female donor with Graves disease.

DNA for the CDR3: TGTGCCAGCAGCTTTGAGGGCAGCACTAACACCTTC. This codes for CASSFEGSTNTF. The chain is built from TRBV7-9 and TRBJ1-2; unclear D gene. V was shortened by 3 bases and J by 12 bases, with 14 bases between the two germline ends. The germline CDR1 and CDR2 sequences are SEHNR and FQNEAQ (reference sequence). The CDR3 runs to 12 residues. Drawing the rest from reference TRBV7-9 and TRBJ1-2, the complete variable domain is DTGVSQNPRHKITKRGQNVTFRCDPISEHNRLYWYRQTLGQGPEFLTYFQNEAQLEKSRLLSDRFSAERPKGSFSTLEIQRTEQGDSAMYLCASSFEGSTNTFGSGTRLTVV.

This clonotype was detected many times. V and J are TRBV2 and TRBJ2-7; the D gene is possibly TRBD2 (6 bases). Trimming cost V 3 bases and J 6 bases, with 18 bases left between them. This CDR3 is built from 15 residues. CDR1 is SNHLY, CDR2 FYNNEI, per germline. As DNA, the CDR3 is TGTGCCAGCAGTGACCGGGACTTTGAGAAGGGCGAGCAGTACTTC. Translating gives CASSDRDFEKGEQYF. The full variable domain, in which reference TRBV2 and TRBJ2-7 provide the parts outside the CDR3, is EPEVTQTPSHQVTQMGQEVILRCVPISNHLYFYWYRQILGQKVEFLVSFYNNEISEKSEIFDDQFSVERPDGSNFTLKIRSTKLEDSAMYFCASSDRDFEKGEQYFGPGTRLTVT.

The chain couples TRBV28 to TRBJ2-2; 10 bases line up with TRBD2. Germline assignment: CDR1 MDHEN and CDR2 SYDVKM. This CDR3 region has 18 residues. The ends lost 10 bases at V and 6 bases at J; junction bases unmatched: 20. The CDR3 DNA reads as TGTGCCAACGCCAGGGACAGCGGGGGGGGACACCTGCCCGGGGAGCTGTTTTTT. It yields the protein CANARDSGGGHLPGELFF.

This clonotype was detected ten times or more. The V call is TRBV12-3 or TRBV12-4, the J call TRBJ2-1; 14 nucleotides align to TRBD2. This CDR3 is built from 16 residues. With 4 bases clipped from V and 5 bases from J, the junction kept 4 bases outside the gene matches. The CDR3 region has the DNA TGTGCCAGCAGTTCCGGACTAGCGGGGGGTCACAATGAGCAGTTCTTC. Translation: CASSSGLAGGHNEQFF.

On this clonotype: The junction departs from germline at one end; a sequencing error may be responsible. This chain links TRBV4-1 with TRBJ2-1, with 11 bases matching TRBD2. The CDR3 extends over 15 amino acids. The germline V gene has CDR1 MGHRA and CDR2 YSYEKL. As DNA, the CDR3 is TGCGCCAGGAGCCACCCTAGCGGGGGGTACAATGAGCAGTTCTTC. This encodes CARSHPSGGYNEQFF.

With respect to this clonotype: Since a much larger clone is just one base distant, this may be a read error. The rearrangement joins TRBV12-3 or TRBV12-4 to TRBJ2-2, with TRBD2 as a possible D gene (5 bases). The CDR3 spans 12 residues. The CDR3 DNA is TGTACCAGCAGACGGGGTCCCGGGGAGCTGTTTTTT. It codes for CTSRRGPGELFF.

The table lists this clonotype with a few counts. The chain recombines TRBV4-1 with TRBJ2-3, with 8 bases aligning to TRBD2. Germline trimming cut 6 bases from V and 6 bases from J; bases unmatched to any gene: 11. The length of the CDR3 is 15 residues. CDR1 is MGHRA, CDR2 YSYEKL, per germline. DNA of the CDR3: TGCGCCAGCAGAATCAGCGGGGGAGGGTGGGATACGCAGTATTTT. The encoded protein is CASRISGGGWDTQYF.

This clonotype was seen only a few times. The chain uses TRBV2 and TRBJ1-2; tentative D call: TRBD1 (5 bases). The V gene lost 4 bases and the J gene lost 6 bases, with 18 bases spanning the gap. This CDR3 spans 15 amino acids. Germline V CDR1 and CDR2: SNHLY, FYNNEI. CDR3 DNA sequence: TGTGCCAGCAGTGGACGTGCTGGGGCTGTGGATGGCTACACCTTC. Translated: CASSGRAGAVDGYTF. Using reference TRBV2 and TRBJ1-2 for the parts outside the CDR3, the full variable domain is EPEVTQTPSHQVTQMGQEVILRCVPISNHLYFYWYRQILGQKVEFLVSFYNNEISEKSEIFDDQFSVERPDGSNFTLKIRSTKLEDSAMYFCASSGRAGAVDGYTFGSGTRLTVV.

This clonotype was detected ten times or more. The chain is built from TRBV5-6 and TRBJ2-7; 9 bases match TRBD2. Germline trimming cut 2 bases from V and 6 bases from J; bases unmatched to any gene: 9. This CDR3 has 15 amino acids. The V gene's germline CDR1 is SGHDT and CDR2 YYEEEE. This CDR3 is CASSFGIAGAAEQYF. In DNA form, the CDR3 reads TGTGCCAGCAGCTTTGGCATAGCGGGAGCCGCCGAGCAGTACTTC.

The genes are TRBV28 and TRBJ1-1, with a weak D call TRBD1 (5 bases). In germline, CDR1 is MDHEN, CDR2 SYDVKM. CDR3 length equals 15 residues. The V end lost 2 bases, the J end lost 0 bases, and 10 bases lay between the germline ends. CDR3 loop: CASSLPDSMNTEAFF. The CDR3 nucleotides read TGTGCCAGCAGTTTACCCGACAGCATGAACACTGAAGCTTTCTTT.

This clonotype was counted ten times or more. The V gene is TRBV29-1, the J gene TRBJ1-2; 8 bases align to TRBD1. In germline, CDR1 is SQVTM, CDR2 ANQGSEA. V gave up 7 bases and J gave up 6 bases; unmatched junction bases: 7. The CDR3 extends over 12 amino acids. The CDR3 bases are TGCAGCGCCGCCGACAGGGGCGATGGCTACACCTTC. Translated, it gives CSAADRGDGYTF.

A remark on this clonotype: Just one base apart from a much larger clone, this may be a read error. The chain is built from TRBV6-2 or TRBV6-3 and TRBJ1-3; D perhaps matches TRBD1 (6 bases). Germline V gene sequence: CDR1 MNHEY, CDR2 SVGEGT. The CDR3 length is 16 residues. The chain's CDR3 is CASRSLPSGVGYTIYF. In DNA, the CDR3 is TGTGCCAGCAGATCGCTCCCTTCAGGGGTTGGATACACCATATATTTT.

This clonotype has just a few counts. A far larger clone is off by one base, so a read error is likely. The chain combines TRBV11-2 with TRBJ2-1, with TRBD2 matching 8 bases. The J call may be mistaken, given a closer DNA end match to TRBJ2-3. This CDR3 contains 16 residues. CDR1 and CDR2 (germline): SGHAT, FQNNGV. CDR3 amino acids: CANSLESGTSQLAQYF. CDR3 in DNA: TGTGCCAACAGCTTAGAATCCGGGACTAGTCAGCTCGCGCAGTATTTT.

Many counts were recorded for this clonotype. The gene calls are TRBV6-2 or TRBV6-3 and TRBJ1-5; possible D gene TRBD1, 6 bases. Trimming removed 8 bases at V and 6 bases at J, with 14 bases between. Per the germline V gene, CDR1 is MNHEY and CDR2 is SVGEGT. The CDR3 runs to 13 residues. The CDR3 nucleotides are TGTGCCAGCTCCGAAGGGGGTGGTCAGCCCCAGCATTTT. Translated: CASSEGGGQPQHF.

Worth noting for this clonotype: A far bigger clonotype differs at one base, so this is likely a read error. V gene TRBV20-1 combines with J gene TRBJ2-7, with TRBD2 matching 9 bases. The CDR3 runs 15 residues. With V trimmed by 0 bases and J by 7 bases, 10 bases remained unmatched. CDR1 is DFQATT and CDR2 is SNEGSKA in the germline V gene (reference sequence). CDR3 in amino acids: CSARDYGGRGDEQYF. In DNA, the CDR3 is TGCAGTGCTAGAGATTATGGCGGGAGGGGAGATGAGCAGTACTTC.

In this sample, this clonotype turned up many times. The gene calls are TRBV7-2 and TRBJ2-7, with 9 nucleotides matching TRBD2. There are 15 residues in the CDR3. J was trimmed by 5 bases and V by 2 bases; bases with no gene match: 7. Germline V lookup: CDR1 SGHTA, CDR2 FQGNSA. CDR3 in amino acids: CASSLLVTSGHEQYF. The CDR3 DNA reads TGTGCCAGCAGCTTACTTGTGACTAGCGGCCACGAGCAGTACTTC.

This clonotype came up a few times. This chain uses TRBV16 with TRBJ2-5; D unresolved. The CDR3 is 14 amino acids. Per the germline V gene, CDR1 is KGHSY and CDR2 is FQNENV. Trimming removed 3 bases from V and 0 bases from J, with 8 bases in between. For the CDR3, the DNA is TGTGCCAGCAGCCAGGGTGATGACCAAGAGACCCAGTACTTC. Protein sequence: CASSQGDDQETQYF.

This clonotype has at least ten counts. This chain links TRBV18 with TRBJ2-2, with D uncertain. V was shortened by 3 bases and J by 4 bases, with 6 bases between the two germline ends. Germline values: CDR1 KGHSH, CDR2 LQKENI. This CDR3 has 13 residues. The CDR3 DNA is TGTGCCAGCTCACCCTTTGTCACCGGGGAGCTGTTTTTT. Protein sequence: CASSPFVTGELFF.

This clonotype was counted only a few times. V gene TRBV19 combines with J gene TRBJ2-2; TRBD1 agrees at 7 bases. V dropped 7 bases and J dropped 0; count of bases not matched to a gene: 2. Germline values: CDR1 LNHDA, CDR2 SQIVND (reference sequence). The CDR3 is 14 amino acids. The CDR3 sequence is CASMGQSNTGELFF. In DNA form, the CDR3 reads TGTGCCAGTATGGGACAGTCGAACACCGGGGAGCTGTTTTTT.

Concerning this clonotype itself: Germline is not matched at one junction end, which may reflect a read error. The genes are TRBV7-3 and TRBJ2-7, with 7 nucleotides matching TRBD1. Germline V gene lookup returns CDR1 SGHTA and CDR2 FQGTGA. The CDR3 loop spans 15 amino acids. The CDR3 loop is CATSRRQGYPDEQYF. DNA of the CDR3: TGTGCCACCAGCAGAAGACAGGGTTATCCCGACGAGCAGTACTTC. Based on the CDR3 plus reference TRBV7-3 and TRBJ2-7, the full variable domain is GAGVSQTPSNKVTEKGKYVELRCDPISGHTALYWYRQSLGQGPEFLIYFQGTGAADDSGLPNDRFFAVRPEGSVSTLKIQRTERGDSAVYLCATSRRQGYPDEQYFGPGTRLTVT.

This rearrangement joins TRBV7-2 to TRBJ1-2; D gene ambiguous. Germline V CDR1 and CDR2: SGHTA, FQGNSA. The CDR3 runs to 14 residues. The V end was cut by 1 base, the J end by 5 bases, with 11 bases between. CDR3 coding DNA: TGTGCCAGCAGCTTAGAGGTCGGGCCTTATGGCTACACCTTC. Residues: CASSLEVGPYGYTF.

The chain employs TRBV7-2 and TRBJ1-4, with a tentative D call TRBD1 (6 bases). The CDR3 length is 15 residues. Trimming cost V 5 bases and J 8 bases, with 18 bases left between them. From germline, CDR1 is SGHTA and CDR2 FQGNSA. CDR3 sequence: CASSGRQAGGEKLFF. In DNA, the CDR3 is TGTGCCAGCAGCGGACGACAGGCCGGTGGAGAAAAACTGTTTTTT.

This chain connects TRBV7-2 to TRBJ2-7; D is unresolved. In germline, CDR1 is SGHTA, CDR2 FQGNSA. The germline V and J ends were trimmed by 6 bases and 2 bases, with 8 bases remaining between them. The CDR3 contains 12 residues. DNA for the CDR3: TGTGCCAGCAGGGGTCCTACCTACGAGCAGTACTTC. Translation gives CASRGPTYEQYF. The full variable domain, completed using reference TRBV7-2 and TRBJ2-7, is GAGVSQSPSNKVTEKGKDVELRCDPISGHTALYWYRQSLGQGLEFLIYFQGNSAPDKSGLPSDRFSAERTGGSVSTLTIQRTQQEDSAVYLCASRGPTYEQYFGPGTRLTVT.

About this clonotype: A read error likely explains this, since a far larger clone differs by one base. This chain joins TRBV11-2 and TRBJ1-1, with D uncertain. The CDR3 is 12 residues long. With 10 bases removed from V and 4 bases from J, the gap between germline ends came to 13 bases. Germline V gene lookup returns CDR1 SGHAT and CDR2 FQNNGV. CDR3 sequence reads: CATRNPSTEAFF. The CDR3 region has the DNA TGTGCCACCAGAAACCCGAGCACTGAAGCTTTCTTT.

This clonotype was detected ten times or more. The CDR3 DNA sequence: TGTGCCAGCAGCACCGGGGTCGTCACTTACGAGCAGTACTTC. Amino acid sequence: CASSTGVVTYEQYF. The chain has TRBV12-3 or TRBV12-4 and TRBJ2-7; tentatively, D is TRBD2 (5 bases). Trimming removed 6 bases at V and 4 bases at J, with 16 bases between. This CDR3 is 14 amino acids long.